This T cell receptor beta chain is from a study of T cells in Graves' hyperthyroidism and ophthalmopathy. Amplified TCR beta CDR3 regions came from RNA transcripts. The study used the HTBI primer set for a first-round RT-PCR of the TCR CDR3. MiXCR, applied by TCRdb to the multiplex PCR reads, yields one record per CDR3 protein. The sample includes hundreds of thousands of distinct CDR3 sequences, about 20% of them seen just once. This CDR3 region has 15 residues. In germline, CDR1 is SNHLY, CDR2 FYNNEI. With V trimmed by 5 bases and J by 6 bases, 9 bases remained unmatched. This clonotype was counted at least ten times.

The TCR comes from a man aged 40-49 years with Graves' ophthalmopathy. The specimen sequenced was blood. The chain couples TRBV2 to TRBJ2-5, with 10 bases lining up with TRBD1. The CDR3 loop is CASSRPGQGSQTQYF. In nucleotides, the CDR3 is TGTGCCAGCAGTCGACCGGGACAGGGGTCACAGACCCAGTACTTC.